The clone carrying this T cell receptor beta chain has a handful of counts. Antigen specificity is unknown. These data originate in a study of T-cell memory formation after mild COVID-19. Study overall: Each donor largely had its own TCR clusters.

Overall study results and limits: Memory from before infection featured some responding clones, which suggests cross-reactive memory joined. Among clones contracting day 15 to 85, CD4/CD8 was balanced, whereas later expanders leaned CD4+.

TCRalpha and TCRbeta libraries used 5'RACE with constant-segment primers and UMIs. TCRdb called the 5' RACE reads again in MiXCR, with one record for every CDR3 protein. The table lists more than 300,000 distinct CDR3 sequences, approximately 15% of them singletons. V was pared by 8 bases and J by 4 bases, with 5 bases of the junction left unmatched. The CDR3 has 14 amino acids. The germline V gene has CDR1 LNHDA and CDR2 SQIVND (reference sequence). Sequencing was performed on PBMCs or a T cell subset sorted from them (not recorded which). The chain links TRBV19 to TRBJ1-5; 10 bases align to TRBD1. The origin of this receptor is a man between 18 and 29 years old who had mild COVID-19 (a few samples of this study predate the infection). Cell type and time point are not known. CDR3 nucleotides: TGTGCCAGTGCGGGACAGGGGTATAATCAGCCCCAGCATTTT. It specifies CASAGQGYNQPQHF.